This T cell receptor (beta chain) was recorded in a study of T cells in localized non-small cell lung cancer. Study-level points and caveats: Uninvolved nearby lung showed the greatest T cell clonality, exceeding that found in tumor.

The assay was immunoSEQ multiplex PCR, and TCRdb's table has in-frame clones only and misses some. There are 130,000 or so clones in the sample; about 90% occur only once, and 1.7% lies in the top ten. This clone was recorded only once. The antigen is unknown. The material was peripheral blood, obtained before any cancer treatment. The TCR originated in a female donor older than 55 with stage I lung adenocarcinoma.

The CDR3 DNA reads TGTGCCAGCAGAACCGGGCCGGGGGAGACCCAGTACTTC. Encoded protein: CASRTGPGETQYF. This sequence joins TRBV7-3 and TRBJ2-5; D may be TRBD2 (5 bases). V lost 6 bases and J 5 bases, leaving 13 bases between the germline ends. This CDR3 is 13 amino acids long. CDR1 and CDR2 (germline): SGHTA, FQGTGA.